One and the same sample provided the 31 T cell receptor beta chains below, sequenced in a study of shared clonotypes between healthy human individuals. Repertoires were generated with immunoSEQ multiplex PCR, while TCRdb's copy carries only in-frame clones and drops some. The data hold about 380,000 clones, with about 96% observed a single time. The sequencing sample was made of memory CD8+ T cells sorted from blood. This sample's subset: CD45RO+ cells pooled with CCR7-negative TemRA cells. Receptor source: a man between 25 and 39 years old in good health.

V and J are TRBV7-6 and TRBJ2-1; D is undetermined. With 5 bases removed from V and 4 bases from J, the gap between germline ends came to 6 bases. CDR1 SGHVS and CDR2 FNYEAQ come from the germline V gene. The CDR3 runs to 12 residues. CDR3 DNA sequence: TGTGCCAGCAGCGCTGGGTACAATGAGCAGTTCTTC. Translating it yields CASSAGYNEQFF.

This chain joins TRBV5-1 and TRBJ2-7; TRBD2 aligns across 11 bases. CDR3 length: 16 amino acids. Germline V gene lookup returns CDR1 SGHRS and CDR2 YFSETQ. V lost 4 bases, J lost 2 bases, and 8 bases stayed unmatched. DNA of the CDR3: TGCGCCAGCAGCGTCGAGACTAGCGGGAAGACCTACGAGCAGTACTTC. Translation gives CASSVETSGKTYEQYF.

The chain recombines TRBV5-5 with TRBJ2-2, with 8 bases identical to TRBD1. The junction had 2 bases not matched to a gene; V was cut back by 3 bases and J by 1 base. The CDR3 contains 15 residues. Germline V CDR1 and CDR2: SGHKS, YYEKEE (reference sequence). The CDR3: CASSSGTGNTGELFF. Here the CDR3 DNA reads TGTGCCAGCAGCTCCGGGACAGGGAACACCGGGGAGCTGTTTTTT.

The V gene is TRBV2, the J gene TRBJ1-1; TRBD1 matches 8 bases. Losses at the gene ends were 6 bases for V and 5 bases for J; bases not matched to a gene: 5. The CDR3 sequence is 13 residues long. Per germline, CDR1 SNHLY and CDR2 FYNNEI. This CDR3 reads CASRQQGGTEAFF. The CDR3 DNA sequence: TGTGCCAGCAGACAACAGGGGGGGACTGAAGCTTTCTTT.

The CDR3, as DNA: TGTGCCAGCAGTTTTATCTCCGGAGAAGAGACCCAGTACTTC. Translated: CASSFISGEETQYF. The chain recombines TRBV6-5 with TRBJ2-5; D ambiguous. V gave up 4 bases and J gave up 3 bases, with 12 bases separating them. CDR1 and CDR2 (germline): MNHEY, SVGAGI. The CDR3 runs 14 residues.

This chain links TRBV28 with TRBJ2-3, with D perhaps matching TRBD2 (6 bases). Germline loops: CDR1 MDHEN, CDR2 SYDVKM. This CDR3 region has 12 residues. Trimming removed 8 bases from V and 7 bases from J, with 13 bases in between. The CDR3 region has the DNA TGTGCCAGCGCTATCCGGGAGCATACGCAGTATTTT. This gives the protein CASAIREHTQYF.

The chain carries TRBV7-9 and TRBJ1-1; D is uncertain. CDR3 length equals 13 residues. The germline V and J ends were trimmed by 5 bases and 9 bases, with 16 bases remaining between them. Per germline, CDR1 SEHNR and CDR2 FQNEAQ (reference sequence). CDR3 region: CASSMVAQLKAFF. The CDR3 coding sequence is TGTGCCAGCAGCATGGTCGCGCAGCTGAAAGCTTTCTTT. The full variable domain, its missing parts supplied by reference TRBV7-9 and TRBJ1-1, is DTGVSQNPRHKITKRGQNVTFRCDPISEHNRLYWYRQTLGQGPEFLTYFQNEAQLEKSRLLSDRFSAERPKGSFSTLEIQRTEQGDSAMYLCASSMVAQLKAFFGQGTRLTVV.

The chain joins TRBV28 to TRBJ2-1; D is possibly TRBD1 (5 bases). Per germline, CDR1 MDHEN and CDR2 SYDVKM. V gave up 9 bases and J gave up 8 bases, with 11 bases separating them. The CDR3 spans 11 residues. The CDR3 DNA reads TGTGCCAGAACCAGGGTGCATGAGCAGTTCTTC. Residues: CARTRVHEQFF.

The genes are TRBV5-6 and TRBJ1-1; 7 nucleotides line up with TRBD1. After removal of 4 bases from V and 10 bases from J, the junction contained 10 bases not matched to a gene. CDR1 SGHDT and CDR2 YYEEEE come from the germline V gene. The CDR3 is 13 residues long. DNA for the CDR3: TGTGCCAGCAGCGCCTCTGACAGGACAGGAGCTTTCTTT. Protein product: CASSASDRTGAFF. Using reference TRBV5-6 and TRBJ1-1 for the parts outside the CDR3, the full variable domain is DAGVTQSPTHLIKTRGQQVTLRCSPKSGHDTVSWYQQALGQGPQFIFQYYEEEERQRGNFPDRFSGHQFPNYSSELNVNALLLGDSALYLCASSASDRTGAFFGQGTRLTVV.

In its sample, this clone was seen once. This rearrangement joins TRBV6-5 to TRBJ2-5; the D is unclear. This CDR3 has 14 residues. The V end lost 3 bases, the J end lost 1 base, and 9 bases lay between the germline ends. CDR1 and CDR2 (germline): MNHEY, SVGAGI. CDR3 residues: CASSYSSFQETQYF. The CDR3 nucleotides read TGTGCCAGCAGTTATAGCTCCTTCCAAGAGACCCAGTACTTC.

The rearrangement joins TRBV28 to TRBJ2-7; D call uncertain. Germline CDR1 reads MDHEN; CDR2 reads SYDVKM. The CDR3 length is 12 residues. V dropped 2 bases and J dropped 5 bases, with 7 bases sitting between them. CDR3 nucleotide sequence: TGTGCCAGCAGTTTAATTAGTAACGAGCAGTACTTC. It codes for CASSLISNEQYF.

V and J are TRBV28 and TRBJ2-7; TRBD2 matches 8 bases. Germline V CDR1 and CDR2: MDHEN, SYDVKM. The CDR3 loop spans 16 amino acids. V gave up 4 bases and J gave up 3 bases; unmatched junction bases: 11. Written as DNA, the CDR3 is TGTGCCAGCAGTTCTCACTTTGGCGGGAGGATCTACGAGCAGTACTTC. Its protein is CASSSHFGGRIYEQYF.

V and J are TRBV4-2 and TRBJ1-2; no clear D gene. In germline, CDR1 is LGHNA, CDR2 YNFKEQ. This CDR3 comprises 14 residues. Deletions cut 2 bases from V and 9 bases from J, with 16 bases between. CDR3 loop: CASSQFSEGGSYTF. CDR3 sequence (DNA): TGTGCCAGCAGCCAATTCTCAGAGGGAGGTAGCTACACCTTC.

The gene calls are TRBV25-1 and TRBJ2-7, with D perhaps TRBD2 (6 bases). V gave up 3 bases and J gave up 0 bases, with 15 bases separating them. Germline values: CDR1 MGHDK, CDR2 SYGVNS. The CDR3 extends over 16 amino acids. For the CDR3, the DNA is TGTGCCAGCAGTGACTCCTCGACTAGGAGCTCCTACGAGCAGTACTTC. This encodes CASSDSSTRSSYEQYF.

The J gene is TRBJ2-4, the V gene TRBV2; D gene unclear. The end of the DNA fits TRBJ2-5 better, so the J call may be wrong. Germline lookup yields CDR1 SNHLY and CDR2 FYNNEI. The CDR3 consists of 8 residues. CDR3 sequence reads: CASGTQYF. The CDR3 DNA follows: TGTGCCAGCGGGACCCAGTACTTC.

V is TRBV5-4 and J is TRBJ2-7; unclear D gene. The germline CDR1 and CDR2 sequences are SGHNT and YYREEE (reference sequence). V shed 1 base and J shed 2 bases, with 13 bases lying between them. The CDR3 sequence is 15 residues long. The CDR3 loop reads CASSLTGGKTYEQYF. The CDR3 DNA follows: TGTGCCAGCAGCTTGACGGGCGGCAAGACCTACGAGCAGTACTTC.

V usage is TRBV7-2 and J usage is TRBJ2-7; TRBD2 matches at 7 bases. In germline, CDR1 is SGHTA, CDR2 FQGNSA. This CDR3 is 15 amino acids long. The trim removed 1 base at V and 3 bases at J, leaving 6 bases unmatched. The CDR3 DNA reads as TGTGCCAGCAGCTTAGTTTCTAGCGGAAGCTACGAGCAGTACTTC. As protein: CASSLVSSGSYEQYF.

CDR3 region: CASSQGQIRRAINQPQHF. Written as DNA, the CDR3 is TGCGCCAGCAGCCAAGGGCAAATTCGGAGGGCCATCAATCAGCCCCAGCATTTT. V usage is TRBV4-1 and J usage is TRBJ1-5; D not resolved. The CDR3 sequence is 18 residues long. Germline V lookup: CDR1 MGHRA, CDR2 YSYEKL. Trimming took off 1 base at V and 3 bases at J, with 19 bases between the two ends.

A remark on this clone: This sample includes further DNA sequences coding for the same CDR3. The chain has TRBV20-1 and TRBJ2-7, with TRBD1 identical over 7 bases. V shed 6 bases, J shed 4 bases, and the junction held 3 bases outside the gene matches. The CDR3 totals 11 residues. In germline, CDR1 is DFQATT, CDR2 SNEGSKA (reference sequence). For the CDR3, the DNA is TGCAGTGCGAGACAGGGTTACGAGCAGTACTTC. Protein sequence: CSARQGYEQYF.

V gene TRBV2 combines with J gene TRBJ1-1, with D possibly TRBD1 on 6 matching bases. Germline lookup yields CDR1 SNHLY and CDR2 FYNNEI. The CDR3 spans 17 residues. V was shortened by 6 bases and J by 4 bases, with 24 bases between the two germline ends. CDR3 loop: CASSAPQDRTFSTEAFF. Written as DNA, the CDR3 is TGTGCCAGCAGCGCGCCCCAAGACAGGACATTCTCCACTGAAGCTTTCTTT. Based on the CDR3 plus reference TRBV2 and TRBJ1-1, the full variable domain is EPEVTQTPSHQVTQMGQEVILRCVPISNHLYFYWYRQILGQKVEFLVSFYNNEISEKSEIFDDQFSVERPDGSNFTLKIRSTKLEDSAMYFCASSAPQDRTFSTEAFFGQGTRLTVV.

The chain carries TRBV4-1 and TRBJ2-7; the D is unclear. CDR1 MGHRA and CDR2 YSYEKL come from the germline V gene. There are 15 residues in the CDR3. V lost 0 bases and J 4 bases, leaving 13 bases between the germline ends. The CDR3 reads CASSQEWREVYEQYF. CDR3 sequence (DNA): TGCGCCAGCAGCCAAGAATGGCGTGAGGTGTACGAGCAGTACTTC.

The table lists this clone with a count of one. The chain has TRBV10-2 and TRBJ1-6; D call uncertain. This CDR3 is built from 13 residues. The germline V gene has CDR1 WSHSY and CDR2 SAAADI. V was clipped by 3 bases and J by 11 bases, with 11 bases between them. CDR3 in DNA: TGCGCCAGCAGTGACTCGGGGAGGGCACCCCTCCACTTT. Translated: CASSDSGRAPLHF.

The chain recombines TRBV2 with TRBJ1-1, with D possibly being TRBD1 (5 bases). V lost 6 bases to trimming and J lost 1 base, with 9 bases between them. Looked up from germline, CDR1 is SNHLY and CDR2 is FYNNEI. The CDR3 contains 13 residues. The DNA for the CDR3 is TGTGCCAGCAGCAGGGCCTCGAACACTGAAGCTTTCTTT. Amino acid sequence: CASSRASNTEAFF.

The chain recombines TRBV6-1 with TRBJ2-3; D ambiguous. V lost 2 bases to trimming and J lost 5 bases, with 14 bases between them. Germline V lookup: CDR1 MNHNS, CDR2 SASEGT. The CDR3 covers 15 residues. The CDR3 DNA reads TGTGCCAGCAGTGAACCCGACCGCCCCAGAGATACGCAGTATTTT. Translation gives CASSEPDRPRDTQYF.

The V gene is TRBV7-8, the J gene TRBJ2-5; unclear D gene. CDR1 SGHVS and CDR2 FQNEAQ come from the germline V gene. V was cut by 5 bases and J by 4 bases, with 8 bases left in between. The CDR3 is 12 residues long. CDR3 amino acids: CASSPPGETQYF. The CDR3 nucleotides are TGTGCCAGCAGCCCCCCGGGAGAGACCCAGTACTTC. Together with reference TRBV7-8 and TRBJ2-5, the CDR3 gives the full variable domain: GAGVSQSPRYKVAKRGQDVALRCDPISGHVSLFWYQQALGQGPEFLTYFQNEAQLDKSGLPSDRFFAERPEGSVSTLKIQRTQQEDSAVYLCASSPPGETQYFGPGTRLLVL.

This chain connects TRBV11-2 to TRBJ1-2; 7 bases are shared with TRBD1. This CDR3 has 16 amino acids. Germline CDR1 and CDR2: SGHAT and FQNNGV. V trimming: 0 bases; J trimming: 4 bases; junction bases outside the gene matches: 8. The CDR3 sequence: CASSLDNWAGGYGYTF. The CDR3 nucleotides are TGTGCCAGCAGCTTAGATAACTGGGCAGGGGGCTATGGCTACACCTTC.

On this clone: The same CDR3 can be traced to other DNA sequences in this sample. The rearrangement uses TRBV7-2 and TRBJ2-7; unclear D gene. Trimming took off 1 base at V and 3 bases at J, with 10 bases between the two ends. The CDR3 length is 14 residues. CDR1 SGHTA and CDR2 FQGNSA come from the germline V gene. The CDR3 region is CASSLGLGYYEQYF. Written as DNA, the CDR3 is TGTGCCAGCAGCTTAGGTCTAGGGTACTACGAGCAGTACTTC.

The CDR3: CASSPPGRGWGYTF. The CDR3 nucleotides are TGCGCCAGCAGCCCGCCAGGGAGGGGATGGGGCTACACCTTC. The chain uses TRBV5-1 and TRBJ1-2, with a possible D match to TRBD1 (5 bases). V lost 4 bases and J 8 bases, leaving 18 bases between the germline ends. The CDR3 is 14 amino acids. Germline V gene lookup returns CDR1 SGHRS and CDR2 YFSETQ.

Concerning this clone: Other DNA sequences of this sample code for an identical CDR3. The V and J genes are TRBV28 and TRBJ1-5; the D is unclear. This CDR3 is 12 amino acids long. The germline CDR1 and CDR2 sequences are MDHEN and SYDVKM. Trimming took 4 bases from V and 4 from J, leaving 5 bases between them. CDR3 residues: CASSSLNQPQHF. The CDR3, as DNA: TGTGCCAGCAGTTCATTGAATCAGCCCCAGCATTTT.

This chain uses TRBV7-8 with TRBJ2-7; D perhaps matches TRBD2 (6 bases). The V gene's germline CDR1 is SGHVS and CDR2 FQNEAQ. The CDR3 sequence is 13 residues long. V lost 1 base, J lost 3 bases, and 7 bases lay in between. CDR3 DNA sequence: TGTGCCAGCAGCTTAGGGGGGGACTACGAGCAGTACTTC. Translation gives CASSLGGDYEQYF.

The gene calls are TRBV13 and TRBJ2-7, with D perhaps TRBD1 (5 bases). CDR3 length equals 13 residues. Germline values: CDR1 PRHDT, CDR2 FYEKMQ (reference sequence). V was clipped by 4 bases and J by 2 bases, with 9 bases between them. Here the CDR3 DNA reads TGTGCCAGCAGCTCATCAGGGACCTACGAGCAGTACTTC. It yields the protein CASSSSGTYEQYF.